The 9 T cell receptor beta chains reported below all come from one sample, sequenced in a study of shared clonotypes between healthy human individuals. Produced via immunoSEQ multiplex PCR; TCRdb's table is partial and in-frame only. This table has just over 2,000,000 clones, over 85% appearing once. CD45RO-negative, CCR7-positively selected cells formed the naive CD8 fraction, excluding terminally differentiated effector memory CD45RA+ cells. The sample was naive CD8+ T cells sorted from blood. Every receptor here comes from a man younger than 30 in good health.

This clone was detected only once. V is TRBV6-1 and J is TRBJ2-7; no clear D. The V gene's germline CDR1 is MNHNS and CDR2 SASEGT. The CDR3 totals 15 residues. Trimming took 3 bases from V and 2 from J, leaving 14 bases between them. This CDR3 is CASSDPPRHTYEQYF. The CDR3 bases are TGTGCCAGCAGTGACCCTCCCCGACATACCTACGAGCAGTACTTC.

The J gene is TRBJ2-5, the V gene TRBV28; possibly TRBD2 for D (6 bases). Trimming pared 5 bases from V and 5 bases from J, leaving 18 bases between. The CDR3 is made up of 15 amino acids. Germline V gives CDR1 MDHEN, CDR2 SYDVKM. CDR3 sequence reads: CASSQGGSSSETQYF. The CDR3 nucleotides read TGTGCCAGCAGTCAGGGAGGCTCTTCGAGTGAGACCCAGTACTTC.

This clone has a single count. The gene calls are TRBV7-8 and TRBJ2-7; 10 bases map to TRBD1. The germline V gene has CDR1 SGHVS and CDR2 FQNEAQ. The CDR3 is 16 amino acids. Trimming cost V 2 bases and J 3 bases; bases outside gene matches: 7. The CDR3 bases are TGTGCCAGCAGCTTAACTCCGGGACAGGGGATCTACGAGCAGTACTTC. Its protein product is CASSLTPGQGIYEQYF.

The chain is built from TRBV27 and TRBJ2-2, with TRBD2 matching 7 bases. There are 16 residues in the CDR3. The germline V gene encodes CDR1 MNHEY and CDR2 SMNVEV (reference sequence). Trimming removed 8 bases from V and 4 bases from J; junction bases left unmatched: 13. CDR3: CASGTSEERGTGELFF. The CDR3 DNA reads TGTGCCAGCGGCACGTCAGAGGAGCGGGGCACCGGGGAGCTGTTTTTT.

The chain combines TRBV9 with TRBJ2-5; 8 bases are shared with TRBD2. CDR1 SGDLS and CDR2 YYNGEE come from the germline V gene. The CDR3 loop spans 16 amino acids. The V segment lost 3 bases and the J segment 5 bases; nucleotides outside the gene matches: 12. The chain's CDR3 is CASSEVSGGAVETQYF. The CDR3, as DNA: TGTGCCAGCAGCGAAGTCTCCGGGGGGGCTGTCGAGACCCAGTACTTC.

This clone was observed once. The rearrangement links TRBV6-5 to TRBJ2-7; tentatively, D is TRBD2 (5 bases). This CDR3 spans 14 amino acids. From germline, CDR1 is MNHEY and CDR2 SVGAGI. The V and J ends lost 4 bases and 0 bases respectively, with 10 bases between them. CDR3 nucleotide sequence: TGTGCCAGCAGTTCTAGCCCGAGCTCCTACGAGCAGTACTTC. This sequence encodes CASSSSPSSYEQYF.

The rearrangement uses TRBV7-9 and TRBJ2-1, with D unclear. This CDR3 is built from 16 residues. Deletions cut 5 bases from V and 0 bases from J, with 14 bases between. Per germline, CDR1 SEHNR and CDR2 FQNEAQ (reference sequence). The CDR3: CASSQSGRSSYNEQFF. DNA of the CDR3: TGTGCCAGCAGCCAAAGTGGGCGGAGCTCCTACAATGAGCAGTTCTTC.

The chain's CDR3 is CASASSYEQYF. DNA for the CDR3: TGTGCCAGCGCGAGTAGCTACGAGCAGTACTTC. V gene TRBV28 combines with J gene TRBJ2-7, with D hard to call. V gave up 8 bases and J gave up 3 bases, with 8 bases separating them. The germline V gene has CDR1 MDHEN and CDR2 SYDVKM. The CDR3 consists of 11 residues.

This chain links TRBV6-7 with TRBJ1-5; D unclear. TRBV6-7 is labeled an ORF, and its function is uncertain. The CDR3 loop spans 21 amino acids. V lost 2 bases and J 0 bases, leaving 26 bases between the germline ends. DNA for the CDR3: TGTGCCAGCAGTTACGCAAACGCCGTCGACACCGAGCCTTATAGCAATCAGCCCCAGCATTTT. This sequence encodes CASSYANAVDTEPYSNQPQHF.